The 17 T cell receptor beta chains given below trace back to one sample, sequenced in a study. TCRdb re-analysed the RT-PCR reads in MiXCR, keeping a single row per CDR3 protein. Of more than 600,000 distinct CDR3 sequences listed, 12% to 15% are singletons. Material for sequencing was memory CD4+ T cells from blood. These receptors came from a female donor in good health, serving as a healthy control.

This clonotype is a singleton in its sample. V and J are TRBV5-1 and TRBJ2-1, with D tentatively TRBD2 (6 bases). Trimming removed 0 bases at V and 10 bases at J, with 14 bases between. Germline CDR1 reads SGHRS; CDR2 reads YFSETQ. There are 14 residues in the CDR3. CDR3 sequence: CASSLGTIGEEQFF. Here the CDR3 DNA reads TGCGCCAGCAGCTTGGGGACTATCGGAGAAGAGCAGTTCTTC.

This clonotype was observed a few times. The chain combines TRBV12-3 or TRBV12-4 with TRBJ1-1; weak D call: TRBD1 (5 bases). The V end lost 5 bases, the J end lost 1 base, and 11 bases lay between the germline ends. The CDR3 loop spans 14 amino acids. The CDR3 loop is CASSLSGQNTEAFF. The CDR3 DNA sequence: TGTGCCAGCAGTCTATCCGGACAGAACACTGAAGCTTTCTTT.

This clonotype has ten or more counts. V usage is TRBV5-1 and J usage is TRBJ2-3; D not resolved. The CDR3 extends over 12 amino acids. The germline V and J ends were trimmed by 4 bases and 5 bases, with 8 bases remaining between them. The germline gives CDR1 SGHRS, CDR2 YFSETQ. This CDR3 reads CASSIVGDTQYF. CDR3 nucleotides: TGCGCCAGCAGCATAGTAGGAGATACGCAGTATTTT.

The rearrangement links TRBV5-1 to TRBJ1-6; possibly TRBD1 for D (5 bases). The CDR3 sequence is 15 residues long. The germline CDR1 and CDR2 sequences are SGHRS and YFSETQ. Deletions cut 1 base from V and 8 bases from J, with 13 bases between. CDR3 sequence (DNA): TGCGCCAGCAGCTTGAACGGGGACTGGGATTCACCCCTCCACTTT. Encoded protein: CASSLNGDWDSPLHF.

This chain links TRBV18 with TRBJ2-3, with TRBD2 matching over 8 bases. The CDR3 is made up of 14 amino acids. The germline V gene has CDR1 KGHSH and CDR2 LQKENI. V shed 6 bases and J 6 bases; nucleotides not matched to a gene: 8. CDR3 sequence: CASSREGRGDTQYF. Written as DNA, the CDR3 is TGTGCCAGCTCCCGGGAGGGCCGGGGGGATACGCAGTATTTT.

Only a few counts were recorded for this clonotype. The chain uses TRBV27 and TRBJ2-3, with 7 positions matching TRBD2. V lost 0 bases, J lost 6 bases, and 6 bases stayed unmatched. CDR1 and CDR2 (germline): MNHEY, SMNVEV (reference sequence). This CDR3 contains 15 residues. CDR3 protein: CASSLSPGLVDTQYF. In nucleotides, the CDR3 is TGTGCCAGCAGTTTATCCCCTGGACTAGTTGATACGCAGTATTTT.

This clonotype appeared many times. CDR3: CAIRDGQTGNTIYF. The CDR3 region has the DNA TGTGCCATCAGGGACGGACAAACTGGAAACACCATATATTTT. This rearrangement joins TRBV10-3 to TRBJ1-3, with a tentative D call TRBD1 (5 bases). The CDR3 is 14 amino acids. Germline V CDR1 and CDR2: ENHRY, SYGVKD. Deletions cut 6 bases from V and 2 bases from J, with 11 bases between.

This clonotype was picked up many times. The CDR3 reads CASSSIQMGSDTQYF. The CDR3 DNA is TGTGCCAGCAGCTCCATCCAGATGGGGTCAGATACGCAGTATTTT. The gene calls are TRBV5-6 and TRBJ2-3; D not resolved. The CDR3 totals 15 residues. Germline CDR1 SGHDT, CDR2 YYEEEE. V gave up 3 bases and J gave up 4 bases, with 15 bases separating them.

This clonotype was detected a few times. The rearrangement joins TRBV5-1 to TRBJ1-5; 10 nucleotides line up with TRBD1. CDR3 length equals 16 residues. Germline assignment: CDR1 SGHRS and CDR2 YFSETQ. The V gene end was trimmed by 2 bases and the J gene end by 7 bases; junction bases not matched to a gene: 9. The CDR3 coding sequence is TGCGCCAGCAGCTTAAACGGACAGGGGGGCGGGCAGCCCCAGCATTTT. It yields the protein CASSLNGQGGGQPQHF.

This clonotype has a handful of counts. The chain uses TRBV20-1 and TRBJ1-1, with 9 nucleotides matching TRBD1. V lost 0 bases and J lost 1; bases outside the gene matches: 3. This CDR3 comprises 15 residues. Per germline, CDR1 DFQATT and CDR2 SNEGSKA (reference sequence). This CDR3 is CSARDLGQGNTEAFF. CDR3 DNA sequence: TGCAGTGCTAGAGACCTGGGACAGGGGAACACTGAAGCTTTCTTT.

Only a few counts were recorded for this clonotype. The chain links TRBV20-1 to TRBJ2-3; 11 bases agree with TRBD2. The ends lost 0 bases at V and 3 bases at J; junction bases unmatched: 5. This CDR3 contains 16 residues. Germline assignment: CDR1 DFQATT and CDR2 SNEGSKA (reference sequence). In DNA, the CDR3 is TGCAGTGCTAGAGATATTAGCGGGAGGGGAACAGATACGCAGTATTTT. Protein: CSARDISGRGTDTQYF.

This clonotype has ten or more counts. V gene TRBV3-1 combines with J gene TRBJ1-1; D gene uncertain. The germline gives CDR1 LGHDT, CDR2 YNNKEL (reference sequence). V was shortened by 0 bases and J by 10 bases, with 12 bases between the two germline ends. The CDR3 runs to 13 residues. In nucleotides, the CDR3 is TGTGCCAGCAGCCAAGATGAAGGTGTAGGAGCTTTCTTT. Amino acid sequence: CASSQDEGVGAFF.

This clonotype was seen a few times. The rearrangement links TRBV20-1 to TRBJ1-6, with 11 bases fitting TRBD1. Trimming at V came to 4 bases and at J to 6 bases, leaving 5 bases not matched to a gene. This CDR3 has 15 amino acids. Germline assignment: CDR1 DFQATT and CDR2 SNEGSKA (reference sequence). The CDR3 region has the DNA TGCAGTGCTAACGGACAGGGGGCGAGTAATTCACCCCTCCACTTT. Protein product: CSANGQGASNSPLHF.

The rearrangement joins TRBV9 to TRBJ2-1, with 8 bases that match TRBD2. V lost 1 base to trimming and J lost 7 bases; unmatched junction nucleotides: 4. This CDR3 contains 14 residues. Germline-derived CDR1 and CDR2 are SGDLS and YYNGEE. The CDR3 bases are TGTGCCAGCAGCGTATCTGGACTAGCTAATGAGCAGTTCTTC. It specifies CASSVSGLANEQFF.

This clonotype was seen only a few times. The rearrangement links TRBV7-3 to TRBJ2-1; the match to TRBD1 covers 8 bases. CDR3 length: 14 residues. J gave up 10 bases and V 2 bases, and 7 bases lay outside the gene matches. CDR1 is SGHTA and CDR2 is FQGTGA in the germline V gene. CDR3 loop: CASSLQGAGGEQFF. CDR3 DNA sequence: TGTGCCAGCAGCTTACAGGGGGCTGGCGGGGAGCAGTTCTTC.

V usage is TRBV7-8 and J usage is TRBJ2-3; D not resolved. This CDR3 has 15 residues. Trimming left V 2 bases short and J 0 bases short, with 9 bases between. The germline CDR1 and CDR2 sequences are SGHVS and FQNEAQ. CDR3 nucleotides: TGTGCCAGCAGCTTACAGCGAACTAGCACAGATACGCAGTATTTT. Translation gives CASSLQRTSTDTQYF. Full variable domain (outside the CDR3, taken from reference TRBV7-8 and TRBJ2-3): GAGVSQSPRYKVAKRGQDVALRCDPISGHVSLFWYQQALGQGPEFLTYFQNEAQLDKSGLPSDRFFAERPEGSVSTLKIQRTQQEDSAVYLCASSLQRTSTDTQYFGPGTRLTVL.

The CDR3: CASSDLQGTGNTIYF. In nucleotides, the CDR3 is TGCGCCAGCAGCGATTTACAGGGAACTGGAAACACCATATATTTT. The genes are TRBV5-1 and TRBJ1-3; D is possibly TRBD1 (6 bases). The CDR3 runs to 15 residues. Germline assignment: CDR1 SGHRS and CDR2 YFSETQ. V lost 4 bases and J lost 2, with 13 bases in between.